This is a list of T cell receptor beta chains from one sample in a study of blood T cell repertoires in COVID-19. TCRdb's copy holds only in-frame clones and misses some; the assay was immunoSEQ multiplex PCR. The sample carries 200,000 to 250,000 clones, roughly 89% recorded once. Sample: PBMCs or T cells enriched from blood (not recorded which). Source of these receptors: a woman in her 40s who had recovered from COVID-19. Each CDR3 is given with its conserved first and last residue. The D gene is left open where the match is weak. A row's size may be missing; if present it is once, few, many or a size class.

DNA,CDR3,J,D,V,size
TGTGCCAGCACCCAAAGAGATGAGCAGTTCTTC,CASTQRDEQFF,TRBJ2-1,NA,TRBV21-1,NA
TGTGCCAGGGTACTGTACGCTTTCTTT,CARVLYAFF,TRBJ1-1,NA,TRBV19,NA
TGTGCCAGTAGTATGCGCGAGAACACTGAAGCTTTCTTT,CASSMRENTEAFF,TRBJ1-1,NA,TRBV19,NA
TGTGCCAGCAGCTTGGAAACTAGCGGGAGGAATGAGCAGTTCTTC,CASSLETSGRNEQFF,TRBJ2-1,TRBD2,TRBV5-4,NA
TGTGCCAGCAGCTTAGGGACTAGCGGGGATCTCCCCTACGAGCAGTACTTC,CASSLGTSGDLPYEQYF,TRBJ2-7,TRBD2,TRBV7-9,few
TGTGCCAGCAGCCCCCAAAGGGGGAGAATCAATGAGCAGTTCTTC,CASSPQRGRINEQFF,TRBJ2-1,NA,TRBV7-2,once
TGTGCCAGCACCCTTAGCAGGGTGACCGAAGAGACCCAGTACTTC,CASTLSRVTEETQYF,TRBJ2-5,NA,TRBV2,NA
TGTGCCAGTAGTATACGAAGCGGGAGGGCCAATGAGCAGTTCTTC,CASSIRSGRANEQFF,TRBJ2-1,TRBD2,TRBV19,NA
TGTGCCAGCAGCCAAGTTGGAGCCTCTAATGAAAAACTGTTTTTT,CASSQVGASNEKLFF,TRBJ1-4,NA,TRBV3-1/TRBV3-2,NA
TGTGCCAGCGGATTAGCGGGGGCCCAAGAGACCCAGTACTTC,CASGLAGAQETQYF,TRBJ2-5,TRBD2,TRBV25-1,NA
TGTGCCAGCAGCTTACCAGGGGAAAGAACTGAAGCTTTCTTT,CASSLPGERTEAFF,TRBJ1-1,NA,TRBV7-9,NA
TGCGCCAGCAGCGGGGGACAGGGCGCCACCGGGGAGCTGTTTTTT,CASSGGQGATGELFF,TRBJ2-2,TRBD1,TRBV5-1,NA
TGTGCCAGCAGTAGACCGGGACAGGGAAATTCACCCCTCCACTTT,CASSRPGQGNSPLHF,TRBJ1-6,TRBD1,TRBV6-5,NA
TGTGCCAGCTCACCTCCGGGAATGGGCACAGATACGCAGTATTTT,CASSPPGMGTDTQYF,TRBJ2-3,NA,TRBV18,NA
TGTGCCAGCTCAGGACAGGGTCGCTATGGCTACACCTTC,CASSGQGRYGYTF,TRBJ1-2,TRBD1,TRBV18,NA
TGTGCCAGCAGCGCCCACGGGACTAACCCCGGGGAGCTGTTTTTT,CASSAHGTNPGELFF,TRBJ2-2,TRBD2,TRBV3-1/TRBV3-2,NA
TGTGCCAGCAGCTTAGTTAGACAGGGCAGGGAGACCCAGTACTTC,CASSLVRQGRETQYF,TRBJ2-5,TRBD1,TRBV11-2,few
TGCGCCAGCAGCTTTGACAGGGGGACCTACGAGCAGTACTTC,CASSFDRGTYEQYF,TRBJ2-7,TRBD1,TRBV5-1,NA
TGTGCCAGCAGCTCGCCGGGGGGGCTAAATCAGCCCCAGCATTTT,CASSSPGGLNQPQHF,TRBJ1-5,NA,TRBV7-8,NA
TGCGCCAGGACTAACCCGGGACTAGAAGACAATGAGCAGTTCTTC,CARTNPGLEDNEQFF,TRBJ2-1,TRBD2,TRBV10-1,NA
TGTGCCACCCTTCCCCGTTATAGAGGGGGGGGGTACAATGAGCAGTTCTTC,CATLPRYRGGGYNEQFF,TRBJ2-1,NA,TRBV19,NA
TGTGCCAGCAGTCGGTTGGGGGGCACTGAAGCTTTCTTT,CASSRLGGTEAFF,TRBJ1-1,NA,TRBV27,few
TGTGCCAGCAGCTTAGGTGGACAAGGTGAAAAACTGTTTTTT,CASSLGGQGEKLFF,TRBJ1-4,NA,TRBV7-8,NA
TGTGCCAGCAGTTTAATAGTGGGCACGGCTGACGAAGCTTTCTTT,CASSLIVGTADEAFF,TRBJ1-1,NA,TRBV28,NA
TGTGCCAGTAGTATAGGCAGGGCGGGGGACACTGAAGCTTTCTTT,CASSIGRAGDTEAFF,TRBJ1-1,NA,TRBV19,once